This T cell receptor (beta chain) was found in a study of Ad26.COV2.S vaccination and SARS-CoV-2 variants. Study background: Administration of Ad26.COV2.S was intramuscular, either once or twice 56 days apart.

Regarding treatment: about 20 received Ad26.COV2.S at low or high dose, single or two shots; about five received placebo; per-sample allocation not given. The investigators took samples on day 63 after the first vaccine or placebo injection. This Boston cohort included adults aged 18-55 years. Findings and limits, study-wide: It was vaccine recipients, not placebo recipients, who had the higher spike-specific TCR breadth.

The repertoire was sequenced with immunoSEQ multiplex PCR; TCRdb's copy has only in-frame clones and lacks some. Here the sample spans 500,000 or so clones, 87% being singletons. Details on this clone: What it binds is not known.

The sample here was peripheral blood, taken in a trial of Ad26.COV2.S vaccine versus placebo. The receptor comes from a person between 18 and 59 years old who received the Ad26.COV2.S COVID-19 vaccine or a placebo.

The CDR3 sequence: CASSLRAGGQGLGQPQHF. In DNA form, the CDR3 reads TGTGCCAGCAGCTTAAGGGCTGGGGGACAGGGGTTGGGACAGCCCCAGCATTTT. This chain uses TRBV7-2 with TRBJ1-5, with 10 bases fitting TRBD1. The germline V gene encodes CDR1 SGHTA and CDR2 FQGNSA. The CDR3 runs 18 residues. After removal of 2 bases from V and 7 bases from J, the junction contained 14 bases not matched to a gene.